The entry that follows covers one TCR beta chain sequence. A single base separates this from a much larger clone, so it may be a read error. The CDR3 loop spans 16 amino acids. Preparation of the TCRbeta library was carried out with unique molecular identifiers. TCRdb reprocessed the PCR reads with MiXCR, giving one entry per CDR3 protein. The table lists hundreds of thousands of distinct CDR3 sequences, roughly an eighth of them singletons. This sample stems from a study of T-cell reconstitution after alpha-beta-depleted transplantation in children. This TCR came from a human donor who donated a stem cell graft to a child with combined immunodeficiency. This material consisted of PBMCs from the stem cell graft donor, taken from the stem cell graft. The gene calls are TRBV12-3 or TRBV12-4 and TRBJ2-3, with 13 bases that match TRBD2. CDR3: CASSSHGLAGADTKYF. The CDR3, as DNA: TGTGCCAGCAGCAGCCACGGACTAGCGGGAGCAGATACGAAGTATTTT.